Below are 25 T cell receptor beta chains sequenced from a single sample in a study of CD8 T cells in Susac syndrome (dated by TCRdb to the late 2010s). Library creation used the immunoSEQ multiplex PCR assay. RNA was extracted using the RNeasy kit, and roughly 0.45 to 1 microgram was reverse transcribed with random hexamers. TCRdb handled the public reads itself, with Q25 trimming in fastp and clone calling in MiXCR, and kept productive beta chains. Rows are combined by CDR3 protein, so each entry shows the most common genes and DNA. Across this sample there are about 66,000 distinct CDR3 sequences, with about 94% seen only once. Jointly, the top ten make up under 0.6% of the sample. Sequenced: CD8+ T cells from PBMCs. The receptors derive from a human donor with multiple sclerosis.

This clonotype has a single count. This CDR3 is CATSRPPGGGNQPQHF. The CDR3 DNA reads TGTGCCACCAGCAGACCCCCCGGGGGGGGCAATCAGCCCCAGCATTTT. The V and J genes are TRBV15 and TRBJ1-5; D is possibly TRBD1 (5 bases). The CDR3 contains 16 residues. Germline assignment: CDR1 LNHNV and CDR2 YYDKDF (reference sequence). Trimming pared 2 bases from V and 2 bases from J, leaving 13 bases between. The full variable domain, in which reference TRBV15 and TRBJ1-5 provide the parts outside the CDR3, is DAMVIQNPRYQVTQFGKPVTLSCSQTLNHNVMYWYQQKSSQAPKLLFHYYDKDFNNEADTPDNFQSRRPNTSFCFLDIRSPGLGDTAMYLCATSRPPGGGNQPQHFGDGTRLSIL.

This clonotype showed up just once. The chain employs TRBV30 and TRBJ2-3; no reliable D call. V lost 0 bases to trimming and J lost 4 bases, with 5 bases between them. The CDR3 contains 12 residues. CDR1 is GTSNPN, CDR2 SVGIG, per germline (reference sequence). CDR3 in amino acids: CAWSVGPDTQYF. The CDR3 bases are TGTGCCTGGAGTGTAGGGCCAGATACGCAGTATTTT.

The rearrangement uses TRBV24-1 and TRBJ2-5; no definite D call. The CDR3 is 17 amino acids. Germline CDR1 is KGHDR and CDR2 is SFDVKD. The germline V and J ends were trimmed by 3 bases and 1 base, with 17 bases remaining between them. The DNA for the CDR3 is TGTGCCACCAGTGATCACCGATCGACGGAACGCCAAGAGACCCAGTACTTC. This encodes CATSDHRSTERQETQYF.

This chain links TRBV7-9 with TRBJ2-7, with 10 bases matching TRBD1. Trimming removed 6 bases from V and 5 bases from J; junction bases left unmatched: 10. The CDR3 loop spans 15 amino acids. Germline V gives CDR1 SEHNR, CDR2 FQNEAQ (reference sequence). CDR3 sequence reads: CASSAAGTGVDEQYF. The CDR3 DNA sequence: TGTGCCAGCAGTGCCGCGGGGACAGGGGTGGACGAGCAGTACTTC. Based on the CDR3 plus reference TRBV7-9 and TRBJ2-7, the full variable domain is DTGVSQNPRHKITKRGQNVTFRCDPISEHNRLYWYRQTLGQGPEFLTYFQNEAQLEKSRLLSDRFSAERPKGSFSTLEIQRTEQGDSAMYLCASSAAGTGVDEQYFGPGTRLTVT.

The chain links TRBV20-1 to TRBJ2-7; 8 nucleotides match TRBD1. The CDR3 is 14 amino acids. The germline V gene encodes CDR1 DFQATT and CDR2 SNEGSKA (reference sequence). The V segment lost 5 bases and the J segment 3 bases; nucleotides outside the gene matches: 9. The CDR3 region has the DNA TGCAGTGCTTCCAGACAGGGGATATTCTACGAGCAGTACTTC. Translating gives CSASRQGIFYEQYF.

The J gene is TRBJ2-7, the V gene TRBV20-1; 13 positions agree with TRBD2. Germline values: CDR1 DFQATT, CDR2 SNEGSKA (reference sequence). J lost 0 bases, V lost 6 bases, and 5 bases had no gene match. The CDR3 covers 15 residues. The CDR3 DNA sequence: TGCAGTGCCGGACTAGCGGGGGTTACCTCCTACGAGCAGTACTTC. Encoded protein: CSAGLAGVTSYEQYF.

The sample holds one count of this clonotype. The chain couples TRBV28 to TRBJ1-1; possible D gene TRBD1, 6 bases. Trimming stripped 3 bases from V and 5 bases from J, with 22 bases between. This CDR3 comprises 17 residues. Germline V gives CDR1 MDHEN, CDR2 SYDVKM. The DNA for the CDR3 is TGTGCCAGCAGTTTCCCCTCCTTCACAGGGCTAGAGACTGAAGCTTTCTTT. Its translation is CASSFPSFTGLETEAFF.

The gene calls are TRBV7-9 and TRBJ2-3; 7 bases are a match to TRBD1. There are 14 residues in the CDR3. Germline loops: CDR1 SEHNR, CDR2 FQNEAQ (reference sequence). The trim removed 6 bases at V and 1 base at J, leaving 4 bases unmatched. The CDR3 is CASSFTGGTDTQYF. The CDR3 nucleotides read TGTGCCAGCAGTTTCACAGGGGGCACAGATACGCAGTATTTT.

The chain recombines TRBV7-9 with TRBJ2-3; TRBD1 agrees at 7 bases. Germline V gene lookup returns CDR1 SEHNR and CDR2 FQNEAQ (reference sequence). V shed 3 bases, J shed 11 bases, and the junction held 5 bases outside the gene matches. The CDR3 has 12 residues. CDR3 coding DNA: TGTGCCAGCAGCTTTTCGGACAGGTTGCAGTATTTT. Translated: CASSFSDRLQYF.

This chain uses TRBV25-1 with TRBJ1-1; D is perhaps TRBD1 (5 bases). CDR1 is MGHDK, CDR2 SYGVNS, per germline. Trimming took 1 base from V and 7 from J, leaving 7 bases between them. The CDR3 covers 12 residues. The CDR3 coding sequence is TGTGCCAGCAGTGAATGGGGGATTGAAGCTTTCTTT. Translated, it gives CASSEWGIEAFF.

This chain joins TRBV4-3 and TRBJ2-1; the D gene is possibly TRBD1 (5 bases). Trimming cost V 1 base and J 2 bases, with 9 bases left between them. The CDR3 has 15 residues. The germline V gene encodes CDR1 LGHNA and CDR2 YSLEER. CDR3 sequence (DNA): TGCGCCAGCAGCCAAGGCGACAGCGCCTACAATGAGCAGTTCTTC. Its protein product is CASSQGDSAYNEQFF.

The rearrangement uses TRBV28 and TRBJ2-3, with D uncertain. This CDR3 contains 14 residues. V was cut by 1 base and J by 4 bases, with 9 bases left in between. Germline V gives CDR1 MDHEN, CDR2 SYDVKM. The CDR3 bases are TGTGCCAGCAGTTTATCGCAGGTCCCAGATACGCAGTATTTT. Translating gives CASSLSQVPDTQYF.

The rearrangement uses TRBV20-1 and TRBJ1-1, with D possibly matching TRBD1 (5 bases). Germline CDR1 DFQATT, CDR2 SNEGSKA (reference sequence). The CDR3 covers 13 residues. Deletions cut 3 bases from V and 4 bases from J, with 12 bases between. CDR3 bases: TGCAGTGCTAGTAGGGAAAGGGGCACTGAAGCTTTCTTT. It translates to CSASRERGTEAFF.

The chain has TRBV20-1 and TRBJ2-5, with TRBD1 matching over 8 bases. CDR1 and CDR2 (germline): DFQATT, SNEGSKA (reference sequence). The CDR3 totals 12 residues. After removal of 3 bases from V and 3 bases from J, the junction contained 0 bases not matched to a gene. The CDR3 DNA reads TGCAGTGCTAGGACAGGGGAAGAGACCCAGTACTTC. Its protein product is CSARTGEETQYF.

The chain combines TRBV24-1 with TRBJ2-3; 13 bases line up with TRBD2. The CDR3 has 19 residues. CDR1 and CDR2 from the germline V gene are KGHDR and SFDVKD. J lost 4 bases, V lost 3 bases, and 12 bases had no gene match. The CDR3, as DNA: TGTGCCACCAGTGATCCCTACGTTCGGACTAGCGGGAGTTCAGATACGCAGTATTTT. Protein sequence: CATSDPYVRTSGSSDTQYF.

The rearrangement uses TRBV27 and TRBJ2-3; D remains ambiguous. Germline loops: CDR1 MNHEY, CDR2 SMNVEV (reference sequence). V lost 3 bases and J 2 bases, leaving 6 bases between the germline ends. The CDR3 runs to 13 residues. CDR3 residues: CASSFLLTDTQYF. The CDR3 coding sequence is TGTGCCAGCAGTTTCCTCCTCACAGATACGCAGTATTTT.

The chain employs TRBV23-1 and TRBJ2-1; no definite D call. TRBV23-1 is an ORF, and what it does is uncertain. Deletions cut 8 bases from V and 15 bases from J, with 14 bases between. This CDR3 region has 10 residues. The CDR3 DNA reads TGCGCCAGCGGAAAGAGGCATTTGTTCTTC. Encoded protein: CASGKRHLFF.

The DNA of the CDR3 is TGTGCCAGCAGTACGCGGACAGTTCGGTCCTACGAGCAGTACTTC. It encodes CASSTRTVRSYEQYF. This chain links TRBV27 with TRBJ2-7, with a weak D call TRBD1 (6 bases). The CDR3 is 15 amino acids. From germline, CDR1 is MNHEY and CDR2 SMNVEV (reference sequence). Between the trimmed V and J ends, which lost 5 bases and 1 base, there was a span of 15 bases.

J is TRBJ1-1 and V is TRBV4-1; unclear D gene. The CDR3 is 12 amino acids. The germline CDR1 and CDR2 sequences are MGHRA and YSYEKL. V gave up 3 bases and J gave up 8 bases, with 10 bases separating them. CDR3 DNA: TGCGCCAGCAGCCACGAAGGACGGGAAGCTTTCTTT. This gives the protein CASSHEGREAFF.

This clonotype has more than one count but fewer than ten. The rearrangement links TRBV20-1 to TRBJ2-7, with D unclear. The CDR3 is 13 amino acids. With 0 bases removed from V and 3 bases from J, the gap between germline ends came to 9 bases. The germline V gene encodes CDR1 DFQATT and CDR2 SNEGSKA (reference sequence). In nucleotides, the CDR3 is TGCAGTGCTAGAGATCTTGCAGACTACGAGCAGTACTTC. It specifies CSARDLADYEQYF.

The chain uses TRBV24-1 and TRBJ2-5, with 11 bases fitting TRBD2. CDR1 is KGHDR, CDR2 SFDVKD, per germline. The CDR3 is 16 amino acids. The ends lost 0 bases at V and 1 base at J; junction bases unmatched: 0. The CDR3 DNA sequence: TGTGCCACCAGTGATTTGGGACTAGCGGGCCAAGAGACCCAGTACTTC. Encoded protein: CATSDLGLAGQETQYF.

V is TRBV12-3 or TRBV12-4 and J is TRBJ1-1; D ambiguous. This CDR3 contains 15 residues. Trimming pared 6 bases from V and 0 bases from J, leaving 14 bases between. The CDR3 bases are TGTGCCAGCAGCCCCCTGACCCCGATGAACACTGAAGCTTTCTTT. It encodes CASSPLTPMNTEAFF.

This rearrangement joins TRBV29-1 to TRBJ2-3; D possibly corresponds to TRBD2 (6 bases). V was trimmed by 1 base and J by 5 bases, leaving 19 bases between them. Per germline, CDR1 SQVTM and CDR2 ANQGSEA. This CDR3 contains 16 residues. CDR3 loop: CSVEGGRLGILDTQYF. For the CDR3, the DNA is TGCAGCGTTGAAGGAGGGAGACTAGGAATTTTAGATACGCAGTATTTT.

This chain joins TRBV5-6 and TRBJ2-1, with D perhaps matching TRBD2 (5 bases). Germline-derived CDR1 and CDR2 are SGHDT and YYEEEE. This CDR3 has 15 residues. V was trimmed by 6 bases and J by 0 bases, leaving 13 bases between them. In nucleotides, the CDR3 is TGTGCCAGCACCCTGGGAGCGGTCTCCTACAATGAGCAGTTCTTC. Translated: CASTLGAVSYNEQFF.

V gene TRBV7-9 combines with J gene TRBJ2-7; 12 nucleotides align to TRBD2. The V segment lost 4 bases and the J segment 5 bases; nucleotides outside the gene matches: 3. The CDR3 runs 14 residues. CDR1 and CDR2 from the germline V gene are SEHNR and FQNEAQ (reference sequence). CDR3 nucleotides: TGTGCCAGCAGCTATCGGACTAGCGGGGACGAGCAGTACTTC. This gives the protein CASSYRTSGDEQYF.